A selection of T cell receptor beta chains follows, all from one sample in a study of blood T cell repertoires in COVID-19. Some clones are missing from TCRdb's copy, which holds only in-frame ones; the method was immunoSEQ multiplex PCR. The sample includes about 300,000 clones, 80% to 90% of them seen just once. The sequenced sample was PBMCs or T cells enriched from blood (not recorded which). The receptor source for this set is a young man who had recovered from COVID-19. Both conserved end residues are part of each CDR3. A D gene is named only where the DNA matches it firmly. Clone size appears in some rows only: once, few, many, or a class for an expanded clone.

TRBV19	-	-	TRBJ1-2	TGTGCCAGTAGTATAACTGACTGGGATGGCTACACCTTC	CASSITDWDGYTF
TRBV5-1	-	TRBD1	TRBJ1-1	TGCGCCAGCAGCTTGGGGGCAGGGGGATTAAACACTGAAGCTTTCTTT	CASSLGAGGLNTEAFF
TRBV9	-	TRBD1	TRBJ2-2	TGTGCCAGCAGCACCAGACAGGGTTCGAACACCGGGGAGCTGTTTTTT	CASSTRQGSNTGELFF
TRBV7-9	-	-	TRBJ1-1	TGTGCCAGCAGCTTCCCCCCCTCCGTCGAAGCTTTCTTT	CASSFPPSVEAFF
TRBV14	-	-	TRBJ2-7	TGTGCCAGCAGCCAAGTGGGCTTTTACTCCTACGAGCAGTACTTC	CASSQVGFYSYEQYF
TRBV5-5	few	TRBD2	TRBJ2-3	TGTGCCAGCAGCCAAACCCCTAGCGGGGGGATTAACCCCACAGATACGCAGTATTTT	CASSQTPSGGINPTDTQYF
TRBV15	-	TRBD1	TRBJ1-2	TGTGCCACCAGCAGGGGAGGGACAGGGTTCGGCTACACCTTC	CATSRGGTGFGYTF
TRBV5-4	-	TRBD2	TRBJ2-2	TGTGCCAGCAGCGCAGGCGGGGGGACGAACACCGGGGAGCTGTTTTTT	CASSAGGGTNTGELFF
TRBV11-2	few	-	TRBJ1-6	TGTGCCAGCAGCTTACAGGGATTGGGTAATTCACCCCTCCACTTT	CASSLQGLGNSPLHF
TRBV6-1	few	TRBD2	TRBJ2-2	TGTGCCAGCAGTGGAATAGCGGGAGATGGCACCGGGGAGCTGTTTTTT	CASSGIAGDGTGELFF
TRBV7-6	-	TRBD1	TRBJ2-7	TGTGCCAGCAGCTTAGCGGGACAGGGGGCCTACGAGCAGTACTTC	CASSLAGQGAYEQYF
TRBV9	-	-	TRBJ2-7	TGTGCCAGCAGCGTAGGGCTGGAGCAGTACTTC	CASSVGLEQYF
TRBV29-1	-	TRBD1	TRBJ1-1	TGCAGCGTTCACAGGGGTAGGGTAACTGAAGCTTTCTTT	CSVHRGRVTEAFF
TRBV7-6	-	TRBD2	TRBJ2-1	TGTGCCAGCAGCTCCCTCCCGACGGGAGGTAAGGGTGAGCAGTTCTTC	CASSSLPTGGKGEQFF
TRBV4-1	-	-	TRBJ2-7	TGCGCCAGCAGCAATGAACAGGGTTCCTACGAGCAGTACTTC	CASSNEQGSYEQYF
TRBV24-1	-	TRBD1	TRBJ1-2	TGTGCCACCAGTGACACCGCACAGGGGGCAGGAGGCTACACCTTC	CATSDTAQGAGGYTF
TRBV7-9	-	-	TRBJ2-4	TGTGCCAGCAGCGCCACAGTGGCCAAAAACATTCAGTACTTC	CASSATVAKNIQYF
TRBV18	-	-	TRBJ1-2	TGTGCCAGCTCTCAGGGGAACTATGGCTACACCTTC	CASSQGNYGYTF
TRBV3-1/TRBV3-2	-	TRBD1	TRBJ1-2	TGTGCCAGCAGCCTTCCCGGGACAGGGGTTGGCTACACCTTC	CASSLPGTGVGYTF
TRBV27	-	-	TRBJ1-4	TGTGCCAGCAGTTTCCCGCAGGGGTCGGATGAAAAACTGTTTTTT	CASSFPQGSDEKLFF